This TCR beta chain was obtained from a study of T cell responses to AZD1222 COVID-19 vaccine. The overall study: Whether given at about 4 or about 12 weeks, second doses were pooled.

For this clone: The antigen remains undetermined.

The table came from immunoSEQ multiplex PCR; TCRdb's copy has only in-frame clones and leaves some out. The sample lists fewer than 110,000 clones, roughly 84% occurring once. The study, taken as a whole, reports: White British ancestry dominated among donors, who included more females, and clonal diversity was possibly underestimated. Without day 14 samples, only post-peak T cell repertoires were studied.

V lost 4 bases, J lost 1 base, and 14 bases lay in between. CDR3 length: 15 residues. Germline assignment: CDR1 LNHDA and CDR2 SQIVND (reference sequence). The V call is TRBV19, the J call TRBJ2-7; D perhaps matches TRBD2 (6 bases). The sample consisted of peripheral blood, taken on day 0 of AZD1222 vaccination. This TCR came from an adult in good health. CDR3 bases: TGTGCCAGTAGTACCCCAGACGGAGGGTCCTACGAGCAGTACTTC. It encodes CASSTPDGGSYEQYF.